These T cell receptor beta chains were read from a single sample in a study of T cells in Graves' hyperthyroidism and ophthalmopathy. Each CDR3 protein is one row after TCRdb ran MiXCR on the multiplex PCR reads. The sample lists 240,000 or so distinct CDR3 sequences, 16% occurring once. Sequencing was performed on blood. The receptors shown here come from a woman aged 18-29 years with Graves' ophthalmopathy. Both conserved end residues are part of each CDR3. Each record gives: CDR3 protein, CDR3 DNA, V gene, clone size, J gene, D gene. The D gene is left open where the match is weak. Not all rows give a size; the values are once, few, many and, for expanded clones, a class.

CDR3aa: CASGQVNTEAFF
CDR3nt: TGTGCCAGCGGACAAGTGAACACTGAAGCTTTCTTT
v_gene: TRBV6-1
abundance: many
j_gene: TRBJ1-1
d_gene: .

CDR3aa: CASSVPQPLSTEAFF
CDR3nt: TGTGCCAGCAGCGTCCCACAACCCTTGAGCACTGAAGCTTTCTTT
v_gene: TRBV9
abundance: .
j_gene: TRBJ1-1
d_gene: .

CDR3aa: CASSYGTSGRGSYNEQFF
CDR3nt: TGTGCCAGCAGTTACGGGACTAGCGGGAGAGGGTCCTACAATGAGCAGTTCTTC
v_gene: TRBV6-2/TRBV6-3
abundance: many
j_gene: TRBJ2-1
d_gene: TRBD2

CDR3aa: CSATPGTLEGGGYTF
CDR3nt: TGCAGTGCTACACCCGGGACACTCGAGGGGGGTGGCTACACCTTC
v_gene: TRBV20-1
abundance: many
j_gene: TRBJ1-2
d_gene: .

CDR3aa: CASSQDPKRRANYGYTF
CDR3nt: TGCGCCAGCAGCCAAGATCCGAAGCGGCGAGCTAACTATGGCTACACCTTC
v_gene: TRBV4-1
abundance: many
j_gene: TRBJ1-2
d_gene: .

CDR3aa: CASSLNHPSYNEQFF
CDR3nt: TGTGCCAGCAGTTTAAACCACCCCTCCTACAATGAGCAGTTCTTC
v_gene: TRBV27
abundance: many
j_gene: TRBJ2-1
d_gene: .

CDR3aa: CAWRRARGAFF
CDR3nt: TGTGCCTGGAGACGAGCGAGGGGAGCTTTCTTT
v_gene: TRBV30
abundance: many
j_gene: TRBJ1-1
d_gene: .

CDR3aa: CAIKRSGQGGDEQYF
CDR3nt: TGTGCCATCAAACGCTCCGGACAGGGAGGGGACGAGCAGTACTTC
v_gene: TRBV10-3
abundance: many
j_gene: TRBJ2-7
d_gene: .

CDR3aa: CATNRDGGSEQFF
CDR3nt: TGTGCCACCAACCGGGACGGAGGAAGTGAGCAGTTCTTC
v_gene: TRBV24-1
abundance: many
j_gene: TRBJ2-1
d_gene: .

CDR3aa: CASTPRSSGAYTGELFF
CDR3nt: TGTGCCAGCACCCCAAGATCTAGCGGGGCCTACACCGGGGAGCTGTTTTTT
v_gene: TRBV6-1
abundance: many
j_gene: TRBJ2-2
d_gene: TRBD2

CDR3aa: CASSIWTGSSYNEQFF
CDR3nt: TGTGCCAGCAGCATTTGGACAGGCAGCTCCTACAATGAGCAGTTCTTC
v_gene: TRBV5-6
abundance: .
j_gene: TRBJ2-1
d_gene: TRBD1

CDR3aa: CATPDRSRNYGYTF
CDR3nt: TGTGCCACGCCCGACAGGAGTCGAAACTATGGCTACACCTTC
v_gene: TRBV10-3
abundance: .
j_gene: TRBJ1-2
d_gene: .

CDR3aa: CASRTPRDSAPYEQYF
CDR3nt: TGTGCCAGCAGGACCCCCAGGGATTCGGCGCCCTACGAGCAGTACTTC
v_gene: TRBV28
abundance: .
j_gene: TRBJ2-7
d_gene: .

CDR3aa: CSVELVGETQYF
CDR3nt: TGCAGCGTTGAATTGGTAGGGGAGACCCAGTACTTC
v_gene: TRBV29-1
abundance: many
j_gene: TRBJ2-5
d_gene: .

CDR3aa: CASSLGAVQETQYF
CDR3nt: TGTGCCAGCAGCTTAGGGGCGGTACAAGAGACCCAGTACTTC
v_gene: TRBV7-9
abundance: many
j_gene: TRBJ2-5
d_gene: .

CDR3aa: CASIGGPMNTEAFF
CDR3nt: TGTGCCAGCATTGGGGGCCCCATGAACACTGAAGCTTTCTTT
v_gene: TRBV2
abundance: many
j_gene: TRBJ1-1
d_gene: .

CDR3aa: CASSLGSDYNEKLFF
CDR3nt: TGTGCCAGCAGCTTAGGATCGGATTATAATGAAAAACTGTTTTTT
v_gene: TRBV7-9
abundance: many
j_gene: TRBJ1-4
d_gene: .

CDR3aa: CASSYVPGGPVDTQYF
CDR3nt: TGTGCCAGCAGTTACGTCCCGGGAGGCCCCGTGGATACGCAGTATTTT
v_gene: TRBV6-2/TRBV6-3
abundance: many
j_gene: TRBJ2-3
d_gene: TRBD2

CDR3aa: CASSLREQYTDTQYF
CDR3nt: TGTGCCAGCAGCTTAAGGGAGCAGTACACAGATACGCAGTATTTT
v_gene: TRBV5-6
abundance: many
j_gene: TRBJ2-3
d_gene: .

CDR3aa: CASSLQDPDPRAFF
CDR3nt: TGTGCCAGCAGTTTACAAGACCCGGACCCGAGGGCTTTCTTT
v_gene: TRBV28
abundance: once
j_gene: TRBJ1-1
d_gene: .

CDR3aa: CASSAWDRGRHEQYF
CDR3nt: TGTGCCAGCAGTGCCTGGGACAGGGGAAGGCACGAGCAGTACTTC
v_gene: TRBV25-1
abundance: few
j_gene: TRBJ2-7
d_gene: TRBD1

CDR3aa: CASSRSGTSTDTQYF
CDR3nt: TGTGCCAGCAGTCGTAGCGGAACTAGCACAGATACGCAGTATTTT
v_gene: TRBV12-3/TRBV12-4
abundance: many
j_gene: TRBJ2-3
d_gene: .

CDR3aa: CASSRTADQPQHF
CDR3nt: TGTGCCAGCAGCCGGACAGCTGACCAGCCCCAGCATTTT
v_gene: TRBV11-3
abundance: many
j_gene: TRBJ1-5
d_gene: .

CDR3aa: CASSLDNRAASPLHF
CDR3nt: TGCGCCAGCAGCTTGGATAACAGGGCGGCGTCACCCCTCCACTTT
v_gene: TRBV5-1
abundance: many
j_gene: TRBJ1-6
d_gene: .

CDR3aa: CASRNTRASFAYEQYF
CDR3nt: TGTGCCAGCAGAAACACCCGGGCTAGCTTCGCCTACGAGCAGTACTTC
v_gene: TRBV6-1
abundance: many
j_gene: TRBJ2-7
d_gene: .

CDR3aa: CASSEGRASTDTQYF
CDR3nt: TGTGCCAGCAGTGAAGGACGGGCGAGCACAGATACGCAGTATTTT
v_gene: TRBV2
abundance: many
j_gene: TRBJ2-3
d_gene: .

CDR3aa: CASSMVAGTDTQYF
CDR3nt: TGTGCCAGTAGTATGGTCGCGGGTACAGATACGCAGTATTTT
v_gene: TRBV19
abundance: few
j_gene: TRBJ2-3
d_gene: .

CDR3aa: CASSEAGGVGQETQYF
CDR3nt: TGTGCCAGCAGTGAGGCGGGAGGGGTTGGCCAAGAGACCCAGTACTTC
v_gene: TRBV2
abundance: many
j_gene: TRBJ2-5
d_gene: TRBD2

CDR3aa: CASSLSESTYNEQFF
CDR3nt: TGTGCCAGCAGTTTATCCGAATCCACCTACAATGAGCAGTTCTTC
v_gene: TRBV27
abundance: many
j_gene: TRBJ2-1
d_gene: .

CDR3aa: CASSRGQGGAEAFF
CDR3nt: TGTGCCAGCAGCAGAGGACAGGGAGGCGCTGAAGCTTTCTTT
v_gene: TRBV13
abundance: many
j_gene: TRBJ1-1
d_gene: TRBD1

CDR3aa: CASSHPRTGNTIYF
CDR3nt: TGCGCCAGCAGCCACCCACGGACAGGGAACACCATATATTTT
v_gene: TRBV4-1
abundance: many
j_gene: TRBJ1-3
d_gene: TRBD1

CDR3aa: CSVEERVLTDTQYF
CDR3nt: TGCAGCGTTGAAGAACGGGTCCTCACAGATACGCAGTATTTT
v_gene: TRBV29-1
abundance: many
j_gene: TRBJ2-3
d_gene: .

CDR3aa: CASSQHRISGANVLTF
CDR3nt: TGTGCCAGCAGCCAACACAGGATCTCTGGGGCCAACGTCCTGACTTTC
v_gene: TRBV5-5
abundance: many
j_gene: TRBJ2-6
d_gene: .

CDR3aa: CASSVAPRGRRTGELFF
CDR3nt: TGTGCCAGCAGCGTAGCTCCTCGCGGGAGACGGACCGGGGAGCTGTTTTTT
v_gene: TRBV9
abundance: many
j_gene: TRBJ2-2
d_gene: TRBD2

CDR3aa: CASGLGLAGISDTQYF
CDR3nt: TGTGCTAGTGGTCTAGGACTAGCGGGGATTTCAGATACGCAGTATTTT
v_gene: TRBV12-5
abundance: .
j_gene: TRBJ2-3
d_gene: TRBD2

CDR3aa: CASSSHWTNYEQYF
CDR3nt: TGTGCCAGCAGCTCCCACTGGACCAACTACGAGCAGTACTTC
v_gene: TRBV7-9
abundance: .
j_gene: TRBJ2-7
d_gene: .

CDR3aa: CASTRTPSTDTQYF
CDR3nt: TGTGCCAGCACTCGAACACCAAGCACAGATACGCAGTATTTT
v_gene: TRBV12-3/TRBV12-4
abundance: many
j_gene: TRBJ2-3
d_gene: .

CDR3aa: CASTHLRVTGELFF
CDR3nt: TGTGCCAGTACACACCTAAGAGTCACCGGGGAGCTGTTTTTT
v_gene: TRBV19
abundance: many
j_gene: TRBJ2-2
d_gene: .

CDR3aa: CSARVLGDRVRETQYF
CDR3nt: TGCAGTGCTAGAGTCCTTGGGGACAGGGTACGAGAGACCCAGTACTTC
v_gene: TRBV20-1
abundance: many
j_gene: TRBJ2-5
d_gene: TRBD1

CDR3aa: CASSTRLARETQYF
CDR3nt: TGTGCCAGCAGTACCCGACTAGCGAGAGAGACCCAGTACTTC
v_gene: TRBV28
abundance: many
j_gene: TRBJ2-5
d_gene: TRBD2

CDR3aa: CASSSRIEGLSGGYTF
CDR3nt: TGTGCCAGCAGCTCCCGGATTGAGGGGCTCTCGGGTGGCTACACCTTC
v_gene: TRBV11-2
abundance: many
j_gene: TRBJ1-2
d_gene: .

CDR3aa: CAWSAGLAVYEQYF
CDR3nt: TGTGCCTGGAGTGCTGGACTAGCGGTGTACGAGCAGTACTTC
v_gene: TRBV30
abundance: many
j_gene: TRBJ2-7
d_gene: TRBD2

CDR3aa: CASSLVGAEQYF
CDR3nt: TGTGCCAGCAGCTTAGTTGGGGCCGAGCAGTACTTC
v_gene: TRBV5-4
abundance: .
j_gene: TRBJ2-7
d_gene: .

CDR3aa: CASSGSLGSGGATDTQYF
CDR3nt: TGTGCCAGCAGTGGATCCCTCGGAAGCGGGGGGGCGACAGATACGCAGTATTTT
v_gene: TRBV25-1
abundance: many
j_gene: TRBJ2-3
d_gene: TRBD2

CDR3aa: CASSLWDGLAKNIQYF
CDR3nt: TGTGCCAGCAGTTTATGGGACGGATTAGCCAAAAACATTCAGTACTTC
v_gene: TRBV28
abundance: many
j_gene: TRBJ2-4
d_gene: .

CDR3aa: CASARGNTEALF
CDR3nt: TGTGCCAGCGCCCGGGGGAACACTGAAGCTCTCTTT
v_gene: TRBV27
abundance: few
j_gene: TRBJ1-1
d_gene: .

CDR3aa: CASSPGLAGGRYNEQFF
CDR3nt: TGTGCCAGCTCACCCGGCCTAGCGGGAGGGAGATACAATGAGCAGTTCTTC
v_gene: TRBV18
abundance: .
j_gene: TRBJ2-1
d_gene: TRBD2

CDR3aa: CASSQDYGRSNQPQHF
CDR3nt: TGCGCCAGCAGCCAAGATTATGGGAGAAGCAATCAGCCCCAGCATTTT
v_gene: TRBV4-3
abundance: .
j_gene: TRBJ1-5
d_gene: .

CDR3aa: CSVPSRNTIYF
CDR3nt: TGCAGCGTACCTTCCAGGAACACCATATATTTT
v_gene: TRBV29-1
abundance: few
j_gene: TRBJ1-3
d_gene: .

CDR3aa: CASIPSGDTDTQYF
CDR3nt: TGTGCCAGCATCCCAAGCGGGGACACAGATACGCAGTATTTT
v_gene: TRBV6-2/TRBV6-3
abundance: .
j_gene: TRBJ2-3
d_gene: TRBD2

CDR3aa: CAISPGTPTNQPQHF
CDR3nt: TGTGCCATCAGTCCCGGGACACCTACGAATCAGCCCCAGCATTTT
v_gene: TRBV10-3
abundance: many
j_gene: TRBJ1-5
d_gene: .

CDR3aa: CASSLIRTPNTGELFF
CDR3nt: TGTGCCAGCAGCTTAATCCGGACCCCGAACACCGGGGAGCTGTTTTTT
v_gene: TRBV7-9
abundance: many
j_gene: TRBJ2-2
d_gene: .

CDR3aa: CASSLTPSGIKETQYF
CDR3nt: TGTGCCAGCAGCCTAACCCCCAGCGGGATTAAAGAGACCCAGTACTTC
v_gene: TRBV7-9
abundance: many
j_gene: TRBJ2-5
d_gene: TRBD2

CDR3aa: CATSDPALRYRRYNSPPHF
CDR3nt: TGTGCCACCAGTGACCCAGCACTCCGGTACAGACGCTATAATTCACCCCCCCACTTT
v_gene: TRBV24-1
abundance: few
j_gene: TRBJ1-6
d_gene: .

CDR3aa: CSARDPLKAGEGTDTQYF
CDR3nt: TGCAGTGCTAGAGACCCCTTAAAAGCGGGAGAGGGTACAGATACGCAGTATTTT
v_gene: TRBV20-1
abundance: many
j_gene: TRBJ2-3
d_gene: TRBD2

CDR3aa: CASRQTHSNQPQHF
CDR3nt: TGTGCCAGCAGACAAACCCATAGCAATCAGCCCCAGCATTTT
v_gene: TRBV6-1
abundance: many
j_gene: TRBJ1-5
d_gene: .

CDR3aa: CASSSTMNTEAFF
CDR3nt: TGTGCCAGCAGCTCAACAATGAACACTGAAGCTTTCTTT
v_gene: TRBV7-2
abundance: many
j_gene: TRBJ1-1
d_gene: .

CDR3aa: CASSRRLAGGRLSYEQYF
CDR3nt: TGTGCCAGCAGCCGCAGACTAGCGGGAGGACGCCTCTCCTACGAGCAGTACTTC
v_gene: TRBV28
abundance: many
j_gene: TRBJ2-7
d_gene: TRBD2

CDR3aa: CASSLARGLGEQYF
CDR3nt: TGTGCCAGCAGCTTAGCCAGGGGGCTTGGAGAGCAGTACTTC
v_gene: TRBV7-9
abundance: many
j_gene: TRBJ2-7
d_gene: TRBD1